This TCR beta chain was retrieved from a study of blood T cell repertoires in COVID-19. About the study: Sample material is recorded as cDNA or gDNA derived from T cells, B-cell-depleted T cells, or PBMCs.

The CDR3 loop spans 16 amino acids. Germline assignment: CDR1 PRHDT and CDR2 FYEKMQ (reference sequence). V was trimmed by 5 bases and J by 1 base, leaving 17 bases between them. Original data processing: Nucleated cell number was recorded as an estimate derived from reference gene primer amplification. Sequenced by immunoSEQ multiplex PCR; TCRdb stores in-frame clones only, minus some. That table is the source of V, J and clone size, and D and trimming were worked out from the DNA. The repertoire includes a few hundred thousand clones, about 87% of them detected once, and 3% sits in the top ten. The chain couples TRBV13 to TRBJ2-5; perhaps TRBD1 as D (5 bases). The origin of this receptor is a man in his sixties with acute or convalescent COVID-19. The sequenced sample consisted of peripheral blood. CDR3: CASSPGAATGQETQYF. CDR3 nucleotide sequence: TGTGCCAGCAGCCCTGGGGCAGCGACGGGCCAAGAGACCCAGTACTTC.